This T cell receptor beta chain derives from a study of blood T cells in healthy people across ages. Collection of 9 to 10 milliliters of peripheral blood was performed for each donor. With a J-beta primer mix and a sample-barcoded 5' primer, a second PCR ran 7 to 11 cycles. One entry per CDR3 protein results from TCRdb running MiXCR on the 5' RACE reads. The data contain fewer than 2,000,000 distinct CDR3 sequences, 35% to 50% of them singletons. This clonotype came up a few times. CDR3 length equals 15 residues. V was clipped by 6 bases and J by 2 bases; unmatched bases: 10. Germline V gene data show CDR1 as SQVTM and CDR2 as ANQGSEA.

This chain uses TRBV29-1 with TRBJ1-5; TRBD1 aligns across 7 bases. Material for sequencing was blood. The sequence was collected from a human donor in good health. The CDR3 region has the DNA TGCAGCGTCCTGACAGGGATAATTGGCAATCAGCCCCAGCATTTT. This sequence encodes CSVLTGIIGNQPQHF.